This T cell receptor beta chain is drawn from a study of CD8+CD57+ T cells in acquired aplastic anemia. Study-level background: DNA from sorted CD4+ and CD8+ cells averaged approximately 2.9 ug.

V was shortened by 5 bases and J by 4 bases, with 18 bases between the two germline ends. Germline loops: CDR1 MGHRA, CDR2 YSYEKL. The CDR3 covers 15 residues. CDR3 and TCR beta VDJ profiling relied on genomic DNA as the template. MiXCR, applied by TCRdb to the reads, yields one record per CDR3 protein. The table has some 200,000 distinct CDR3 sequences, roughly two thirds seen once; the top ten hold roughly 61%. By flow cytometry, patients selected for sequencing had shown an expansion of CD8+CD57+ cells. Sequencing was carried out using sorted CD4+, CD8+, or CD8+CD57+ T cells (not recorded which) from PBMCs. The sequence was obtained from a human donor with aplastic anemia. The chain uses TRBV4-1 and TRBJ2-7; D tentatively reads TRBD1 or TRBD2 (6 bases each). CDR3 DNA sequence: TGCGCCAGCAGCATCGGGGGCGCGAGTGGGTACGAGCAGTACTTC. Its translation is CASSIGGASGYEQYF.